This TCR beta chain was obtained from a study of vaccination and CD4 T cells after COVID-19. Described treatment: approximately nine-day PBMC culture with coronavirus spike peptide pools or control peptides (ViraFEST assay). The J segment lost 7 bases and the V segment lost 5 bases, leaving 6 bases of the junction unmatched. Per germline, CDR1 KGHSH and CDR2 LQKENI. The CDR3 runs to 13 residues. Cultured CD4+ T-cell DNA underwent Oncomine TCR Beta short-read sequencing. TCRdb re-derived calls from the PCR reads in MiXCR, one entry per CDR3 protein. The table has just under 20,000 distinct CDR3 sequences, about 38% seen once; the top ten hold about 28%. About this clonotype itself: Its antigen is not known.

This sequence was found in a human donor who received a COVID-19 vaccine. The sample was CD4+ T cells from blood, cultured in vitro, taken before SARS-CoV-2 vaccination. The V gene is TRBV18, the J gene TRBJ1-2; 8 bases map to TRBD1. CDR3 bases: TGTGCCAGCTCAGCGGACAGGGAAGCTGGCTACACCTTC. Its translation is CASSADREAGYTF.